This T cell receptor (beta chain) was captured in a study of cytomegalovirus exposure and HLA in healthy donors. Study-wide findings and caveats: Overall, approximately 150 TCR beta chains were annotated as cytomegalovirus-associated.

Turning to this clone: Its antigen is unidentified.

TCRdb keeps only in-frame clones here, not all; method: immunoSEQ multiplex PCR. The sample comprises 56,000 or so clones, 85% to 95% of which are singletons, and roughly 1.1% rests with the top ten. These donors were members of the roughly 110-subject validation cohort, a group separate from the roughly 670-subject first cohort. The CDR3 sequence is 14 residues long. The V end was cut by 11 bases, the J end by 0 bases, with 14 bases between. The germline CDR1 and CDR2 sequences are MRHNA and SNTAGT. The genes are TRBV6-4 and TRBJ1-5; D gene ambiguous. The sequencing sample was made of PBMCs. This TCR derives from a man between 18 and 29 years old in good health and CMV-seronegative. The CDR3 loop is CAREDWVSNQPQHF. The CDR3 region has the DNA TGTGCCCGGGAGGACTGGGTTAGCAATCAGCCCCAGCATTTT.